These 5 T cell receptor beta chains share one sample of origin, sequenced in a study of blood T cell repertoires in COVID-19. The method was immunoSEQ multiplex PCR; TCRdb's version includes in-frame clones alone and lacks a portion of them. In the table there are 30,000 to 40,000 clones, around 79% of which are singletons. The sample was peripheral blood. The receptors were sampled from a man between 65 and 85 years old with acute or convalescent COVID-19.

This chain joins TRBV27 and TRBJ1-3, with 7 bases identical to TRBD1. The CDR3 has 15 residues. The germline gives CDR1 MNHEY, CDR2 SMNVEV (reference sequence). V shed 5 bases and J 3 bases; nucleotides not matched to a gene: 7. In DNA, the CDR3 is TGTGCCAGCAGTCCCCAGGGGGGCTATGGAAACACCATATATTTT. Translation gives CASSPQGGYGNTIYF.

The chain carries TRBV6-4 and TRBJ1-5, with TRBD1 as a possible D gene (6 bases). Trimming stripped 6 bases from V and 4 bases from J, with 10 bases between. From germline, CDR1 is MRHNA and CDR2 SNTAGT. The CDR3 contains 13 residues. CDR3 sequence: CASSPTGNQPQHF. As DNA, the CDR3 is TGTGCCAGCAGCCCAACAGGGAATCAGCCCCAGCATTTT.

The chain uses TRBV3-1 (or the pseudogene TRBV3-2) and TRBJ2-2, with 9 bases fitting TRBD1. The CDR3 runs to 15 residues. Germline lookup yields CDR1 LGHDT and CDR2 YNNKEL (reference sequence). V shed 4 bases and J 5 bases; nucleotides not matched to a gene: 5. CDR3 bases: TGTGCCAGCAGCCCTCGACAGGGGGGTACCGGGGAGCTGTTTTTT. Translation: CASSPRQGGTGELFF.

This clone was seen more than once but under ten times. This chain joins TRBV13 and TRBJ2-2; 10 bases match TRBD2. Germline assignment: CDR1 PRHDT and CDR2 FYEKMQ (reference sequence). The CDR3 runs 15 residues. Trimming cost V 5 bases and J 7 bases; bases outside gene matches: 7. The CDR3 DNA is TGTGCCAGCAGCAGCGGGAGGGGGATGGACGGGGAGCTGTTTTTT. Translating gives CASSSGRGMDGELFF. Based on the CDR3 plus reference TRBV13 and TRBJ2-2, the full variable domain is AAGVIQSPRHLIKEKRETATLKCYPIPRHDTVYWYQQGPGQDPQFLISFYEKMQSDKGSIPDRFSAQQFSDYHSELNMSSLELGDSALYFCASSSGRGMDGELFFGEGSRLTVL.

The chain uses TRBV7-3 and TRBJ2-2, with D hard to call. The CDR3 covers 14 residues. Germline V gene lookup returns CDR1 SGHTA and CDR2 FQGTGA. V shed 3 bases and J shed 4 bases, with 9 bases lying between them. The DNA of the CDR3 is TGTGCCAGCAGCTTGGCCCCTGGCACCGGGGAGCTGTTTTTT. This encodes CASSLAPGTGELFF.